This TCR beta chain stems from a study of cytomegalovirus exposure and HLA in healthy donors. Trimming removed 7 bases at V and 1 base at J, with 12 bases between. Germline CDR1 reads GTSNPN; CDR2 reads SVGIG (reference sequence). CDR3 length equals 13 residues. Notes on this clone: Its specificity is not known.

Findings and caveats of the study: It was reported that the classifier diagnosed cytomegalovirus status with high specificity and sensitivity in both the original and validation cohorts.

The PCR was carried out with 60 Vbeta primers and 13 Jbeta primers. TCRdb's copy holds only in-frame clones and misses some; the assay was immunoSEQ multiplex PCR. Here the sample spans 200,000 to 250,000 clones, around four fifths being singletons. Sequenced input: PBMCs. The source is a woman aged 55-70 years in good health and CMV-seropositive. The genes are TRBV30 and TRBJ2-3; the D gene is possibly TRBD2 (6 bases). CDR3 in DNA: TGTGCCTCTCTCAGGAGGGGCACAGATACGCAGTATTTT. Its translation: CASLRRGTDTQYF. Variable domain in full (rest from reference TRBV30 and TRBJ2-3): SQTIHQWPATLVQPVGSPLSLECTVEGTSNPNLYWYRQAAGRGLQLLFYSVGIGQISSEVPQNLSASRPQDRQFILSSKKLLLSDSGFYLCASLRRGTDTQYFGPGTRLTVL.